These 10 T cell receptor beta chains share one sample of origin, sequenced in a study of shared clonotypes between healthy human individuals. Sequencing used immunoSEQ multiplex PCR; TCRdb keeps in-frame clones, though not all of them. Among about a million clones listed, 60% to 80% were seen once. Sequenced: memory CD4+ T cells from PBMCs. The subset here: CD45RA-negative fraction. These receptors came from a young man in good health. Some clones in this sample may be carry-over from other donors' samples.

This clone was counted a single time. The chain joins TRBV5-1 to TRBJ1-4; no firm D call. The CDR3 extends over 13 amino acids. Germline V gene lookup returns CDR1 SGHRS and CDR2 YFSETQ. V lost 5 bases and J 5 bases, leaving 10 bases between the germline ends. CDR3 coding DNA: TGCGCCAGCAGTCAATCCGCAAATGAAAAACTGTTTTTT. This gives the protein CASSQSANEKLFF.

The V call is TRBV9, the J call TRBJ2-5; the D gene is possibly TRBD1 (6 bases). V was clipped by 2 bases and J by 7 bases, with 15 bases between them. CDR3 length: 14 residues. Germline loops: CDR1 SGDLS, CDR2 YYNGEE. CDR3 nucleotide sequence: TGTGCCAGCAGCGTGGGGGCTGACAGTGGGACCCAGTACTTC. Translation gives CASSVGADSGTQYF.

Regarding this clone: Different DNA sequences within this sample yield the same CDR3. J is TRBJ2-1 and V is TRBV5-1; TRBD2 is a possible D gene (5 bases). The CDR3 runs to 13 residues. V was trimmed by 5 bases and J by 0 bases, leaving 6 bases between them. In germline, CDR1 is SGHRS, CDR2 YFSETQ. This chain's CDR3 is CASSGSSYNEQFF. CDR3 sequence (DNA): TGCGCCAGCAGTGGGAGCTCCTACAATGAGCAGTTCTTC.

The chain joins TRBV11-2 to TRBJ2-1; the match to TRBD1 covers 8 bases. CDR1 is SGHAT and CDR2 is FQNNGV in the germline V gene. Trimming took 3 bases from V and 12 from J; bases not matched to a gene: 1. The CDR3 is 11 residues long. DNA for the CDR3: TGTGCCAGCAGCTTTGGGACAGGGCAGTTCTTC. It translates to CASSFGTGQFF.

In the case of this clone: This specimen includes other DNA sequences encoding the same CDR3. The chain employs TRBV7-2 and TRBJ2-7; D might be TRBD2 (6 bases). Per germline, CDR1 SGHTA and CDR2 FQGNSA. Trimming removed 2 bases at V and 4 bases at J, with 12 bases between. The CDR3 is 14 amino acids. As DNA, the CDR3 is TGTGCCAGCAGCTTACGGCGGGATGGGTACGAGCAGTACTTC. It translates to CASSLRRDGYEQYF.

Note on this clone: The sample holds other DNA sequences that translate to the same CDR3. This chain links TRBV7-9 with TRBJ1-2, with 8 bases fitting TRBD1. The germline gives CDR1 SEHNR, CDR2 FQNEAQ (reference sequence). The CDR3 sequence is 15 residues long. The V gene end was trimmed by 5 bases and the J gene end by 2 bases; junction bases not matched to a gene: 7. The CDR3 protein is CASSPGQAPNYGYTF. The CDR3 bases are TGTGCCAGCAGCCCGGGACAGGCCCCCAACTATGGCTACACCTTC. The entire variable domain, with the rest obtained from reference TRBV7-9 and TRBJ1-2, is as follows: DTGVSQNPRHKITKRGQNVTFRCDPISEHNRLYWYRQTLGQGPEFLTYFQNEAQLEKSRLLSDRFSAERPKGSFSTLEIQRTEQGDSAMYLCASSPGQAPNYGYTFGSGTRLTVV.

On this clone: A single base separates this from a much larger clone, so it may be a read error. This CDR3 reads CVISESRAQGFGYTF. CDR3 coding DNA: TGTGTCATCAGTGAGTCGAGGGCACAGGGGTTTGGCTACACCTTC. The rearrangement links TRBV10-3 to TRBJ1-2, with 7 bases that match TRBD1. The CDR3 loop spans 15 amino acids. CDR1 and CDR2 (germline): ENHRY, SYGVKD.

This clone showed up just once. The chain joins TRBV28 to TRBJ1-1, with TRBD1 identical over 12 bases. This CDR3 spans 14 amino acids. Germline V gene lookup returns CDR1 MDHEN and CDR2 SYDVKM. The V gene end was trimmed by 8 bases and the J gene end by 9 bases; junction bases not matched to a gene: 10. CDR3 in amino acids: CASGLGQGAAKAFF. The CDR3 bases are TGTGCCAGCGGGCTGGGACAGGGGGCGGCCAAAGCTTTCTTT.

Comment on this clone: Here the CDR3 omits its conserved ending phenylalanine or tryptophan, so a read error is the likely source. The chain uses TRBV9 and TRBJ1-6; the D gene is possibly TRBD1 (5 bases). The V gene's germline CDR1 is SGDLS and CDR2 YYNGEE. V lost 0 bases to trimming and J lost 10 bases, with 14 bases between them. The length of the CDR3 is 15 residues. The CDR3 sequence is CASSVGGIRGSPLHL. In DNA form, the CDR3 reads TGTGCCAGCAGCGTAGGTGGAATTCGGGGGTCACCCCTCCACCTT.

The J gene is TRBJ2-3, the V gene TRBV15; no clear D. There are 13 residues in the CDR3. The ends were cut back, 8 bases at V and 1 base at J, with 10 bases in the middle. CDR1 and CDR2 from the germline V gene are LNHNV and YYDKDF (reference sequence). CDR3 sequence (DNA): TGTGCCACCTCCCCGGCGGGCACAGATACGCAGTATTTT. Encoded protein: CATSPAGTDTQYF.